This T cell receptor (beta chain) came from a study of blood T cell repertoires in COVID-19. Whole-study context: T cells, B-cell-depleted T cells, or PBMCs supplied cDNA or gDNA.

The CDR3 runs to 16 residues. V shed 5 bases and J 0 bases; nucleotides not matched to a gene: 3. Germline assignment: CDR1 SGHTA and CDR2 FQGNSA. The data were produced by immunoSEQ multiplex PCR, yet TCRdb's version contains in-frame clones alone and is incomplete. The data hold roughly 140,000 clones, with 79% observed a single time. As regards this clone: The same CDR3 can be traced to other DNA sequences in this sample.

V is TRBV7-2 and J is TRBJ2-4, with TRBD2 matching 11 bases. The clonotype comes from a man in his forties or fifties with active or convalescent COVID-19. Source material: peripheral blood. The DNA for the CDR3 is TGTGCCAGCAGCGCGGGACTAGCGGTAGCCAAAAACATTCAGTACTTC. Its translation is CASSAGLAVAKNIQYF. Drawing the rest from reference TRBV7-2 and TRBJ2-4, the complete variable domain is GAGVSQSPSNKVTEKGKDVELRCDPISGHTALYWYRQSLGQGLEFLIYFQGNSAPDKSGLPSDRFSAERTGGSVSTLTIQRTQQEDSAVYLCASSAGLAVAKNIQYFGAGTRLSVL.